One sample yielded the 13 T cell receptor beta chains listed below, sequenced in a study of cytomegalovirus exposure and HLA in healthy donors. The study ran its PCR with 60 Vbeta and 13 Jbeta primers. Data came from immunoSEQ multiplex PCR; TCRdb stores just in-frame clones and leaves some out. This repertoire shows about 180,000 clones, about 79% found once; its top ten account for around 1.2%. Sequences were obtained from PBMCs. The receptors shown here come from a girl aged 2 to 10 in good health and CMV-seropositive.

This clone was seen a single time. V gene TRBV7-6 combines with J gene TRBJ1-1, with 12 bases aligning to TRBD1. Germline-derived CDR1 and CDR2 are SGHVS and FNYEAQ. V lost 2 bases, J lost 0 bases, and 13 bases stayed unmatched. The CDR3 covers 20 residues. The CDR3 DNA reads as TGTGCCAGCAGCTTACGGGCCGGGACAGGGGGCGATGGGGTGAACACTGAAGCTTTCTTT. Encoded protein: CASSLRAGTGGDGVNTEAFF.

This chain links TRBV4-1 with TRBJ2-1, with 10 bases aligning to TRBD2. J was trimmed by 8 bases and V by 1 base; bases with no gene match: 14. Germline V gives CDR1 MGHRA, CDR2 YSYEKL. This CDR3 has 18 amino acids. The DNA of the CDR3 is TGCGCCAGCAGCCAAGCTCTGGGGGGGGCTAGCGGGAGATATGAGCAGTTCTTC. Protein product: CASSQALGGASGRYEQFF.

This rearrangement joins TRBV13 to TRBJ1-1; D is ambiguous. Germline V gives CDR1 PRHDT, CDR2 FYEKMQ (reference sequence). Trimming stripped 5 bases from V and 5 bases from J, with 6 bases between. This CDR3 has 11 residues. This CDR3 reads CASSHNTEAFF. Here the CDR3 DNA reads TGTGCCAGCAGCCACAATACTGAAGCTTTCTTT.

V and J are TRBV15 and TRBJ1-3; unclear D gene. The CDR3 extends over 14 amino acids. Between the trimmed V and J ends, which lost 1 base and 1 base, there was a span of 5 bases. The germline V gene has CDR1 LNHNV and CDR2 YYDKDF (reference sequence). In DNA, the CDR3 is TGTGCCACCAGCAGAGGAGGTTCTGGAAACACCATATATTTT. Translation: CATSRGGSGNTIYF.

The chain carries TRBV27 and TRBJ2-7; a weak D match, TRBD2 (6 bases). V was cut by 2 bases and J by 6 bases, with 8 bases left in between. CDR3 length equals 12 residues. The V gene's germline CDR1 is MNHEY and CDR2 SMNVEV (reference sequence). CDR3 sequence (DNA): TGTGCCAGCAGTTTAGGGGGAGGCGAGCAGTACTTC. It specifies CASSLGGGEQYF.

This clone was counted a few times. V is TRBV5-1 and J is TRBJ2-1; TRBD1 matches 7 bases. This CDR3 is 14 amino acids long. Trimming removed 4 bases from V and 1 base from J; junction bases left unmatched: 2. Germline lookup yields CDR1 SGHRS and CDR2 YFSETQ. CDR3 sequence (DNA): TGCGCCAGCAGCATGACAGGGTCCTACAATGAGCAGTTCTTC. This codes for CASSMTGSYNEQFF.

The chain couples TRBV15 to TRBJ2-5; 10 nucleotides line up with TRBD1. CDR1 is LNHNV, CDR2 YYDKDF, per germline (reference sequence). The trim removed 4 bases at V and 4 bases at J, leaving 15 bases unmatched. The CDR3 length is 18 residues. CDR3 region: CATSNPFRTGGEVETQYF. The CDR3 DNA sequence: TGTGCCACCAGCAACCCTTTCCGGACAGGGGGGGAAGTAGAGACCCAGTACTTC.

The gene calls are TRBV6-5 and TRBJ1-2; 7 nucleotides align to TRBD1. The CDR3 covers 15 residues. Germline values: CDR1 MNHEY, CDR2 SVGAGI. V trimming: 4 bases; J trimming: 5 bases; junction bases outside the gene matches: 10. CDR3 coding DNA: TGTGCCAGCAGTTCCACCTGGACAGGACCGTATGGCTACACCTTC. Protein product: CASSSTWTGPYGYTF.

The chain carries TRBV14 and TRBJ1-2; D uncertain. Germline CDR1 and CDR2: SGHDN and FVKESK. The V end lost 2 bases, the J end lost 5 bases, and 12 bases lay between the germline ends. The CDR3 totals 14 residues. In DNA form, the CDR3 reads TGTGCCAGCAGCCAAAGACCCGGGTCGTATGGCTACACCTTC. Its translation is CASSQRPGSYGYTF. Full variable domain (rest looked up from reference TRBV14 and TRBJ1-2): EAGVTQFPSHSVIEKGQTVTLRCDPISGHDNLYWYRRVMGKEIKFLLHFVKESKQDESGMPNNRFLAERTGGTYSTLKVQPAELEDSGVYFCASSQRPGSYGYTFGSGTRLTVV.

The chain has TRBV18 and TRBJ1-5; TRBD1 is a possible D gene (5 bases). The CDR3 has 15 amino acids. Germline lookup yields CDR1 KGHSH and CDR2 LQKENI. V lost 3 bases, J lost 6 bases, and 15 bases lay in between. The CDR3 spells CASSPGQGTTQPQHF. CDR3 nucleotide sequence: TGTGCCAGCTCACCTGGTCAGGGTACCACTCAGCCCCAGCATTTT.

CDR3 bases: TGCAGCGTTGAATGGGCAGTTAACTATGGCTACACCTTC. It codes for CSVEWAVNYGYTF. The chain uses TRBV29-1 and TRBJ1-2; no clear D gene. Germline V gene lookup returns CDR1 SQVTM and CDR2 ANQGSEA. Between the trimmed V and J ends, which lost 2 bases and 1 base, there was a span of 8 bases. The CDR3 sequence is 13 residues long. Combining the CDR3 with reference TRBV29-1 and TRBJ1-2 gives the whole variable domain SAVISQKPSRDICQRGTSLTIQCQVDSQVTMMFWYRQQPGQSLTLIATANQGSEATYESGFVIDKFPISRPNLTFSTLTVSNMSPEDSSIYLCSVEWAVNYGYTFGSGTRLTVV.

The chain recombines TRBV5-6 with TRBJ2-1, with 11 bases fitting TRBD2. V was clipped by 6 bases and J by 0 bases; unmatched bases: 11. The CDR3 is 18 residues long. Germline CDR1 is SGHDT and CDR2 is YYEEEE. The CDR3 protein is CASNDRFGLAGSYNEQFF. In DNA form, the CDR3 reads TGTGCCAGCAACGACCGGTTTGGACTAGCGGGCTCCTACAATGAGCAGTTCTTC.

The chain joins TRBV7-6 to TRBJ1-3; D not certain. V dropped 5 bases and J dropped 2 bases, with 13 bases sitting between them. This CDR3 is built from 15 residues. Germline CDR1 reads SGHVS; CDR2 reads FNYEAQ. The CDR3 sequence: CASSHGGVAGNTIYF. The CDR3 DNA reads TGTGCCAGCAGCCACGGCGGGGTAGCTGGAAACACCATATATTTT.